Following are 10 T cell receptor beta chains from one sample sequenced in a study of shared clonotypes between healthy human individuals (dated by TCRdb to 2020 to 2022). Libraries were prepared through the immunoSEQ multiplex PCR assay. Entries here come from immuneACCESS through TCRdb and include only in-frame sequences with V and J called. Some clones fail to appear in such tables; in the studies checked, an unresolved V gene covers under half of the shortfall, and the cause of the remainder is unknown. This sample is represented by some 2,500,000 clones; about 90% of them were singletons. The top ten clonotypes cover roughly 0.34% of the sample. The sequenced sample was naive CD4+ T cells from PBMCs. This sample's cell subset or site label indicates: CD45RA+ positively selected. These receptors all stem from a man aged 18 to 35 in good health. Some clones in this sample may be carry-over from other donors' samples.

Here the CDR3 reads CASSRGGTASYEQYF. The CDR3 DNA is TGCGCCAGCAGCCGGGGCGGGACCGCTTCCTACGAGCAGTACTTC. The J gene is TRBJ2-7, the V gene TRBV5-1; a possible D gene is TRBD2 (6 bases). The germline V gene encodes CDR1 SGHRS and CDR2 YFSETQ. Trimming shortened V by 4 bases and J by 1 base, and 15 bases separated the two germline ends. CDR3 length equals 15 residues.

The CDR3 DNA follows: TGTGCCAGCTCACCGAGACAGCATGAAGCTTTCTTT. Translation: CASSPRQHEAFF. The chain couples TRBV18 to TRBJ1-1; tentative D call: TRBD1 (5 bases). V dropped 3 bases and J dropped 7 bases, with 9 bases sitting between them. This CDR3 spans 12 amino acids. Germline CDR1 KGHSH, CDR2 LQKENI.

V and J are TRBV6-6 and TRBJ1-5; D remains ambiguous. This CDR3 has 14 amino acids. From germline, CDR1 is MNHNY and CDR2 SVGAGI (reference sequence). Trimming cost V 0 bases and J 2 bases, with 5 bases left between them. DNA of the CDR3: TGTGCCAGCAGTTACTCGAACGGCAATCAGCCCCAGCATTTT. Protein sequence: CASSYSNGNQPQHF.

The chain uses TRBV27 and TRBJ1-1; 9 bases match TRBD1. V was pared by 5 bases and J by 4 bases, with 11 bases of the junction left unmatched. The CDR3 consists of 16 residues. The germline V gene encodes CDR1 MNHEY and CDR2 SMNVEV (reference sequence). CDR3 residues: CASSPTDRGVGTEAFF. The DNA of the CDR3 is TGTGCCAGCAGTCCCACGGACAGGGGCGTTGGCACTGAAGCTTTCTTT.

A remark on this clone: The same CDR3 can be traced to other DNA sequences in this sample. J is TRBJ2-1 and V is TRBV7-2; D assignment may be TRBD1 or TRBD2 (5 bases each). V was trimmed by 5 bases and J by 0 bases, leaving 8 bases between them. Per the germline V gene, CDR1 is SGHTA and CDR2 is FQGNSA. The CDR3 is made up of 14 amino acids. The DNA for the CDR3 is TGTGCCAGCAGCCCAGGGAGCTCCTACAATGAGCAGTTCTTC. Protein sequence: CASSPGSSYNEQFF. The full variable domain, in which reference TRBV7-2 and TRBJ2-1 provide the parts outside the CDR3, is GAGVSQSPSNKVTEKGKDVELRCDPISGHTALYWYRQSLGQGLEFLIYFQGNSAPDKSGLPSDRFSAERTGGSVSTLTIQRTQQEDSAVYLCASSPGSSYNEQFFGPGTRLTVL.

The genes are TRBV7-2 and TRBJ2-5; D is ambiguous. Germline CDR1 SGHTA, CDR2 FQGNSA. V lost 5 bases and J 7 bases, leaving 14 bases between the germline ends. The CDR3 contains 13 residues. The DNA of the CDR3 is TGTGCCAGCAGCCCCCAAACCCTCGGGACCCAGTACTTC. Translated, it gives CASSPQTLGTQYF.

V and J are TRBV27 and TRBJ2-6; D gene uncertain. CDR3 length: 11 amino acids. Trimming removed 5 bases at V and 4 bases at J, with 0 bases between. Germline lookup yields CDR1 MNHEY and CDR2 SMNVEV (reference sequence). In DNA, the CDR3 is TGTGCCAGCAGTGGGGCCAACGTCCTGACTTTC. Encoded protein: CASSGANVLTF. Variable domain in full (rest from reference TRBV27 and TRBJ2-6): EAQVTQNPRYLITVTGKKLTVTCSQNMNHEYMSWYRQDPGLGLRQIYYSMNVEVTDKGDVPEGYKVSRKEKRNFPLILESPSPNQTSLYFCASSGANVLTFGAGSRLTVL.

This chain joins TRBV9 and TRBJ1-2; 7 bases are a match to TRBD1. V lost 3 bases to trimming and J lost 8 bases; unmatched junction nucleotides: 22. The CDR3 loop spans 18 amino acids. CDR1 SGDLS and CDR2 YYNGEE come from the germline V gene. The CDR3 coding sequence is TGTGCCAGCAGCGAGAGGGGGGCCCGGGCACAGGGGCTGGACGGCTACACCTTC. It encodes CASSERGARAQGLDGYTF.

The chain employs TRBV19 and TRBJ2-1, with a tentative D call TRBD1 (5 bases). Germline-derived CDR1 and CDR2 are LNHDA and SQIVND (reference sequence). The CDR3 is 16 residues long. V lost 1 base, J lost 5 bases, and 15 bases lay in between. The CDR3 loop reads CASSIAAGITHNEQFF. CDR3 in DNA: TGTGCCAGTAGTATAGCGGCAGGGATAACCCACAATGAGCAGTTCTTC.

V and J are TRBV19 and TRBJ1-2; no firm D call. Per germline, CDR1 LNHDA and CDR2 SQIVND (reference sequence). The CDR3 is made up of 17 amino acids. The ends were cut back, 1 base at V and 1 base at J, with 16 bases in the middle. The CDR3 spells CASSIGLRRVVNYGYTF. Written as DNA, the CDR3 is TGTGCCAGTAGTATAGGACTGCGACGCGTGGTTAACTATGGCTACACCTTC.